A selection of T cell receptor beta chains follows, all from one sample in a study of blood T cell repertoires in COVID-19. Profiling relied on immunoSEQ multiplex PCR, and the TCRdb table lists in-frame clones only, not all of them. This sample has 60,000 to 80,000 clones, with roughly 90% found just once. Sample: peripheral blood. These receptors originate from a human donor in a cohort sampled during active COVID-19. The conserved cysteine and the conserved F or W are not part of the CDR3 here.

cdr3_aa: ASSIATGGNTEAF
j_call: TRBJ1-1
v_call: TRBV19

cdr3_aa: ATSDPEGGEGGYT
j_call: TRBJ1-2
v_call: TRBV24-1

cdr3_aa: AWSGPYNEQF
j_call: TRBJ2-1
v_call: TRBV30

cdr3_aa: ASSWDRVNIQY
j_call: TRBJ2-4
v_call: TRBV27

cdr3_aa: ASSGPRGGGSYEQY
j_call: TRBJ2-7
v_call: TRBV9

cdr3_aa: ASSLTGLSTDTQY
j_call: TRBJ2-3
v_call: TRBV27

cdr3_aa: ASSFRTGRAYEQY
j_call: TRBJ2-7
v_call: TRBV5-1

cdr3_aa: ASSDSSGGANEQF
j_call: TRBJ2-1
v_call: TRBV6-4

cdr3_aa: ASGLDYEQY
j_call: TRBJ2-7
v_call: TRBV3-1/TRBV3-2

cdr3_aa: ASSQDQRVWNYGYT
j_call: TRBJ1-2
v_call: TRBV4-3

cdr3_aa: ASSQDFRGGAKAYEQY
j_call: TRBJ2-7
v_call: TRBV4-3

cdr3_aa: ASSVGLAQETQY
j_call: TRBJ2-5
v_call: TRBV2

cdr3_aa: ASSIPGTSIHTDTQY
j_call: TRBJ2-3
v_call: TRBV7-6

cdr3_aa: ASSELIAGEIEQF
j_call: TRBJ2-1
v_call: TRBV6-2/TRBV6-3

cdr3_aa: ASSYAAGTNYEQY
j_call: TRBJ2-7
v_call: TRBV6-5

cdr3_aa: ASSVGTGQSNYGYT
j_call: TRBJ1-2
v_call: TRBV9

cdr3_aa: ASSIEGGRGTDTQY
j_call: TRBJ2-3
v_call: TRBV19

cdr3_aa: ASSLRDRRQGGYT
j_call: TRBJ1-2
v_call: TRBV7-2

cdr3_aa: ASSLGTGGAGGYT
j_call: TRBJ1-2
v_call: TRBV7-2

cdr3_aa: ATLGGANYGYT
j_call: TRBJ1-2
v_call: TRBV12-3/TRBV12-4

cdr3_aa: ASSYQGAAEAF
j_call: TRBJ1-1
v_call: TRBV6-5

cdr3_aa: ASSFSIAKNIQY
j_call: TRBJ2-4
v_call: TRBV27

cdr3_aa: ASSLGGTLAGELF
j_call: TRBJ2-2
v_call: TRBV7-2

cdr3_aa: ASTSGRDRAYNEQF
j_call: TRBJ2-1
v_call: TRBV19

cdr3_aa: SVLDWEETQY
j_call: TRBJ2-5
v_call: TRBV29-1

cdr3_aa: ASSLPKLAGGPDTQY
j_call: TRBJ2-3
v_call: TRBV21-1

cdr3_aa: ASSFTRTGPSEQY
j_call: TRBJ2-7
v_call: TRBV7-8

cdr3_aa: AISEQGFYNSPLH
j_call: TRBJ1-6
v_call: TRBV10-3

cdr3_aa: ASSVGEQGAGELF
j_call: TRBJ2-2
v_call: TRBV9

cdr3_aa: ASSTGNQPQH
j_call: TRBJ1-5
v_call: TRBV21-1

cdr3_aa: ATSDPGTSIYEQY
j_call: TRBJ2-7
v_call: TRBV24-1

cdr3_aa: ASSFSGGGTGEQF
j_call: TRBJ2-1
v_call: TRBV11-2

cdr3_aa: ASSPQGAGTEAF
j_call: TRBJ1-1
v_call: TRBV18

cdr3_aa: ASSFLSGSGELF
j_call: TRBJ2-2
v_call: TRBV19

cdr3_aa: ASSYSWGTGGEQY
j_call: TRBJ2-7
v_call: TRBV6-2/TRBV6-3

cdr3_aa: ASSQGANYGYT
j_call: TRBJ1-2
v_call: TRBV9

cdr3_aa: ASSSGGWNTEAF
j_call: TRBJ1-1
v_call: TRBV27

cdr3_aa: ASSRVTQYEQY
j_call: TRBJ2-7
v_call: TRBV7-8

cdr3_aa: ASSRTIQETQY
j_call: TRBJ2-5
v_call: TRBV3-1/TRBV3-2

cdr3_aa: ASRRGGRGYEQY
j_call: TRBJ2-7
v_call: TRBV11-2

cdr3_aa: ASSEGAALGEKLF
j_call: TRBJ1-4
v_call: TRBV2

cdr3_aa: ASSTGTQYGYT
j_call: TRBJ1-2
v_call: TRBV19

cdr3_aa: SVELGKGPYGYT
j_call: TRBJ1-2
v_call: TRBV29-1

cdr3_aa: ASSQPVTGDSPLH
j_call: TRBJ1-6
v_call: TRBV5-6

cdr3_aa: SVLGTSLHNEQF
j_call: TRBJ2-1
v_call: TRBV29-1

cdr3_aa: ASTGSTDTQY
j_call: TRBJ2-3
v_call: TRBV5-1

cdr3_aa: ASSRQDTEAF
j_call: TRBJ1-1
v_call: TRBV19

cdr3_aa: ASSLWGQENQPQH
j_call: TRBJ1-5
v_call: TRBV28

cdr3_aa: ASSSGQGGNEQF
j_call: TRBJ2-1
v_call: TRBV7-2

cdr3_aa: ASSISDEQY
j_call: TRBJ2-7
v_call: TRBV19

cdr3_aa: ASSQDWGFSGANVLT
j_call: TRBJ2-6
v_call: TRBV4-3

cdr3_aa: ASSGSGTGGPLYGYT
j_call: TRBJ1-2
v_call: TRBV9

cdr3_aa: ASSIGQGAGEQY
j_call: TRBJ2-7
v_call: TRBV19

cdr3_aa: ASSFRGQAKNIQY
j_call: TRBJ2-4
v_call: TRBV7-3

cdr3_aa: ASSDEGGYYNEQF
j_call: TRBJ2-1
v_call: TRBV4-1

cdr3_aa: ASSQDSGEADTQY
j_call: TRBJ2-3
v_call: TRBV4-3

cdr3_aa: ASSLGGSPYNEQF
j_call: TRBJ2-1
v_call: TRBV7-9

cdr3_aa: ASSSGGGSYEQY
j_call: TRBJ2-7
v_call: TRBV19